This T cell receptor beta chain was sequenced in a study of blood T cells in healthy people across ages. Findings and caveats of the study: A strong correlation was found between TCR beta diversity and the percentage of naive T cells.

As concerns this clonotype: Its antigen is not identified.

Combining a sample-barcoded 5' primer with a J-beta primer mix, a second PCR ran for roughly 7 to 12 cycles. TCRdb fed the 5' RACE reads into MiXCR, producing one record per CDR3 protein. Of 1.5 million to 2 million distinct CDR3 sequences in the sample, roughly two fifths are singletons; the top ten hold 20% to 25%. This CDR3 region has 15 residues. Germline CDR1 and CDR2: LGHNA and YSLEER. The V gene lost 0 bases and the J gene lost 5 bases, with 11 bases spanning the gap. The chain carries TRBV4-3 and TRBJ1-5; D uncertain. The source is a human donor in good health. The sequenced sample was blood. The CDR3 DNA follows: TGCGCCAGCAGCCAAGAGCACGCAGTTCATCAGCCCCAGCATTTT. Its protein is CASSQEHAVHQPQHF.